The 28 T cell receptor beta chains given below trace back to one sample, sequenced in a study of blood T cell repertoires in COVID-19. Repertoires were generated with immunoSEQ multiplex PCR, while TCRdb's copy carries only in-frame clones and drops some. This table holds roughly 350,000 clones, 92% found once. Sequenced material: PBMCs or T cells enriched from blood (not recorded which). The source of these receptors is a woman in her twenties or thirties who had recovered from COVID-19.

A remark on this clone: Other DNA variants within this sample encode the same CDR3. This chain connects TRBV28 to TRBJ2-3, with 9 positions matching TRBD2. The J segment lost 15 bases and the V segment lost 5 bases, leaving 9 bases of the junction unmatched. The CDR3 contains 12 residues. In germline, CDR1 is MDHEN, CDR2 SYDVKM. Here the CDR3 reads CASSLLAGVLYF. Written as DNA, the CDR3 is TGTGCCAGCAGTCTATTAGCGGGAGTCTTATATTTT.

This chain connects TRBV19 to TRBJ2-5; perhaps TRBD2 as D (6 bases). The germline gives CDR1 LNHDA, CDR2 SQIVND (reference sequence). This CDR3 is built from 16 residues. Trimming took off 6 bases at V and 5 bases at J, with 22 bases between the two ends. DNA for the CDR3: TGTGCCAGTAGCACTGCCGGGAGTGGGGGTCTGGAGACCCAGTACTTC. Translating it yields CASSTAGSGGLETQYF.

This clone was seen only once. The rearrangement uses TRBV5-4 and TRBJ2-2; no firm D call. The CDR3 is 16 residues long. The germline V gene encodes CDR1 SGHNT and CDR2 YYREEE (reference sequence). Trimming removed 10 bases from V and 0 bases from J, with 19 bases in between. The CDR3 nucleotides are TGTGCCGCAGGCCTCCGTTACACCTCGAACACCGGGGAGCTGTTTTTT. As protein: CAAGLRYTSNTGELFF. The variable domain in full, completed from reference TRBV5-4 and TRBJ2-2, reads ETGVTQSPTHLIKTRGQQVTLRCSSQSGHNTVSWYQQALGQGPQFIFQYYREEENGRGNFPPRFSGLQFPNYSSELNVNALELDDSALYLCAAGLRYTSNTGELFFGEGSRLTVL.

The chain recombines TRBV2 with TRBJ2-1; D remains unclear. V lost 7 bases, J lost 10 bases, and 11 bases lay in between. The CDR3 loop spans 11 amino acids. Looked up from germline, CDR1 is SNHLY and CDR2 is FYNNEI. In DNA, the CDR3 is TGTGCCAGCACCCCACTTGCAGAGCAGTTCTTC. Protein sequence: CASTPLAEQFF.

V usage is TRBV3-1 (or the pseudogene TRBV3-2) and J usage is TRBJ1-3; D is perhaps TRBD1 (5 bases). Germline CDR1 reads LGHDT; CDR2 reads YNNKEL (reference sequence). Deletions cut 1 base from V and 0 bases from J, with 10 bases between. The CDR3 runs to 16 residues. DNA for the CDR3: TGTGCCAGCAGCCAAGGGCCAGGGAACTCTGGAAACACCATATATTTT. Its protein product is CASSQGPGNSGNTIYF.

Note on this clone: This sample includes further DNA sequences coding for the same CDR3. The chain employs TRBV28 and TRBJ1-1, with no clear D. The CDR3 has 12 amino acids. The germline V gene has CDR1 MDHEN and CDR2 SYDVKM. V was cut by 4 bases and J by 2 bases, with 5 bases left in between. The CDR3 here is CASSSSNTEAFF. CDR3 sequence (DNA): TGTGCCAGCAGTTCCTCTAACACTGAAGCTTTCTTT.

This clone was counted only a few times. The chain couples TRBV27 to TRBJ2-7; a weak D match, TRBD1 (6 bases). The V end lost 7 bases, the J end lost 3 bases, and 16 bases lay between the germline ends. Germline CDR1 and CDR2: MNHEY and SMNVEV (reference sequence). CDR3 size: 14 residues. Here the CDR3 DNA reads TGTGCCAGCAAACCGAACAGGGTTCTCTACGAGCAGTACTTC. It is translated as CASKPNRVLYEQYF.

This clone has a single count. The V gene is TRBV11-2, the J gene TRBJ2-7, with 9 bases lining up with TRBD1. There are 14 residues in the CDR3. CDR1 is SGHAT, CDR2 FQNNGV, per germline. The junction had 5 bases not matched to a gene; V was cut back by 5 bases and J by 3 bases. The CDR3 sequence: CASSPTGGFYEQYF. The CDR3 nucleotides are TGTGCCAGCAGCCCGACAGGGGGGTTCTACGAGCAGTACTTC.

CDR3 amino acids: CASSQEGHGLANYGYTF. CDR3 coding DNA: TGTGCCAGCAGCCAAGAGGGACATGGGCTAGCTAACTATGGCTACACCTTC. The chain combines TRBV4-2 with TRBJ1-2, with D tentatively TRBD1 (6 bases). Germline values: CDR1 LGHNA, CDR2 YNFKEQ. This CDR3 is built from 17 residues. Trimming shortened V by 0 bases and J by 0 bases, and 14 bases separated the two germline ends.

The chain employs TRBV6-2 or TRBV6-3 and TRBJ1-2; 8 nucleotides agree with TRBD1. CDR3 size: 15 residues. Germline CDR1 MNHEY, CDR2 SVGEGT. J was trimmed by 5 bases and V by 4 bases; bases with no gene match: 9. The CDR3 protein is CASSSRQGSRYGYTF. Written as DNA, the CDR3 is TGTGCCAGCAGTTCACGACAGGGGAGCAGGTATGGCTACACCTTC.

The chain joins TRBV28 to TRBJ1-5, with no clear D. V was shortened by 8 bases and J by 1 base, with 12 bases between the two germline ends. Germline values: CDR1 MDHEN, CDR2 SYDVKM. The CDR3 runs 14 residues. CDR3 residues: CASSLTLSNQPQHF. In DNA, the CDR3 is TGTGCCAGCTCCCTAACTCTCAGCAATCAGCCCCAGCATTTT.

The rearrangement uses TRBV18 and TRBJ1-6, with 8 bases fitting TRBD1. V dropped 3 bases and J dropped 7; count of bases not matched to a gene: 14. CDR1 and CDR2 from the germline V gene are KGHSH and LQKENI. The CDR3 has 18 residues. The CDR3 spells CASSPASFGTGGNSPLHF. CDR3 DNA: TGTGCCAGCTCACCGGCATCCTTTGGGACAGGCGGAAATTCACCCCTCCACTTT. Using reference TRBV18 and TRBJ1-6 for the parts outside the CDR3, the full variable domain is NAGVMQNPRHLVRRRGQEARLRCSPMKGHSHVYWYRQLPEEGLKFMVYLQKENIIDESGMPKERFSAEFPKEGPSILRIQQVVRGDSAAYFCASSPASFGTGGNSPLHFGNGTRLTVT.

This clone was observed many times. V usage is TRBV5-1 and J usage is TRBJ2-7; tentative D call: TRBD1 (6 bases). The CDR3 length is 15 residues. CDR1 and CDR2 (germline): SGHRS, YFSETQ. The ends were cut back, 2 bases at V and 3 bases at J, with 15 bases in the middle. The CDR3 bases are TGCGCCAGCAGCTTAAATCAGGGGCTCCTCTACGAGCAGTACTTC. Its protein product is CASSLNQGLLYEQYF.

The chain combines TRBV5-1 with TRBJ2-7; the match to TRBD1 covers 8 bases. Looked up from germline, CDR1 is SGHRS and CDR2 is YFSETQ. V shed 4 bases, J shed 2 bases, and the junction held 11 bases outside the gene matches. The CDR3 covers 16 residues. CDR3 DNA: TGCGCCAGCAGCCCCCAAGGGGCGACAGGGGCCTACGAGCAGTACTTC. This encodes CASSPQGATGAYEQYF. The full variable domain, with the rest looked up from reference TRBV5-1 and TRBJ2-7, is KAGVTQTPRYLIKTRGQQVTLSCSPISGHRSVSWYQQTPGQGLQFLFEYFSETQRNKGNFPGRFSGRQFSNSRSEMNVSTLELGDSALYLCASSPQGATGAYEQYFGPGTRLTVT.

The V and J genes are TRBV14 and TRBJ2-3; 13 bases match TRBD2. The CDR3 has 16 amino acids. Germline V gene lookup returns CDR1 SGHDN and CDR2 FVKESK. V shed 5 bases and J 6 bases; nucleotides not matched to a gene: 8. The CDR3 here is CASSSFGLAGADTQYF. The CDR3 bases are TGTGCCAGCAGCTCGTTCGGACTAGCGGGAGCTGATACGCAGTATTTT.

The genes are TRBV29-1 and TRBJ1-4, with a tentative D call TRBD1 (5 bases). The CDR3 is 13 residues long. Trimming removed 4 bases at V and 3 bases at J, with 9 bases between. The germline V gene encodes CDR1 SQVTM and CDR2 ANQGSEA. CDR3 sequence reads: CSVVRGSNEKLFF. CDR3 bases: TGCAGCGTTGTTAGGGGTTCTAATGAAAAACTGTTTTTT.

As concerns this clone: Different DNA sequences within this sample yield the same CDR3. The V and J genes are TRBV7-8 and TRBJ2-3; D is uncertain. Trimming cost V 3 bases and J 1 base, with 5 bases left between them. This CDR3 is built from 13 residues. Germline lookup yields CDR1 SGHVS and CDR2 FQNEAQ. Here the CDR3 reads CASSFSGTDTQYF. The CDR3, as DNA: TGTGCCAGCAGCTTTTCCGGCACAGATACGCAGTATTTT.

The CDR3 protein is CASSPGSGAPGELFF. The CDR3, as DNA: TGTGCCAGCAGCCCAGGGTCAGGGGCCCCCGGGGAGCTGTTTTTT. The rearrangement links TRBV7-9 to TRBJ2-2, with D maybe TRBD1 (6 bases). Looked up from germline, CDR1 is SEHNR and CDR2 is FQNEAQ (reference sequence). V was trimmed by 5 bases and J by 6 bases, leaving 16 bases between them. The CDR3 is made up of 15 amino acids.

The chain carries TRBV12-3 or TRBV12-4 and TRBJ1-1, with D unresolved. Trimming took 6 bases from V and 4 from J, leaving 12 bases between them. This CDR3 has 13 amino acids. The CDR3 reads CASRYGVSTEAFF. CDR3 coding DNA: TGTGCCAGCAGATACGGGGTCAGCACTGAAGCTTTCTTT.

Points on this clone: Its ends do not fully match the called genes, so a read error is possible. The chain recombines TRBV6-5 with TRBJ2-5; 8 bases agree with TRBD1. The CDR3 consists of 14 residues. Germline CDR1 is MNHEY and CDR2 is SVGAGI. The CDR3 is CASSDSGGRETQYF. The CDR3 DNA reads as TGTGCCAGCAGTGACTCAGGGGGCCGGGAGACCCAGTACTTC.

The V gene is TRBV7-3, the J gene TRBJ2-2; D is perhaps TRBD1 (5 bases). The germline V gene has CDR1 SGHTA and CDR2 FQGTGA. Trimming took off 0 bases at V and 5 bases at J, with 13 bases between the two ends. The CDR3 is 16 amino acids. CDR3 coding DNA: TGTGCCAGCAGCTTAACAGGGGATATGGTTACCGGGGAGCTGTTTTTT. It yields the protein CASSLTGDMVTGELFF.

CDR3 in DNA: TGTGCCAGCAGCATCACGCGAGCCCGTGTCACTGAAGCTTTCTTT. The encoded protein is CASSITRARVTEAFF. This sequence joins TRBV11-2 and TRBJ1-1; D is uncertain. Trimming pared 5 bases from V and 4 bases from J, leaving 17 bases between. Looked up from germline, CDR1 is SGHAT and CDR2 is FQNNGV. The CDR3 spans 15 residues.

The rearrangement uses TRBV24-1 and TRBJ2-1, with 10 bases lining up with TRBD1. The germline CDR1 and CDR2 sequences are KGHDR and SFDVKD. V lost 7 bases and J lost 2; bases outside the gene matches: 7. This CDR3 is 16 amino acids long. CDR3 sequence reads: CATRPSGQGTYNEQFF. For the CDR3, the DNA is TGTGCCACCAGACCCTCGGGACAGGGGACCTACAATGAGCAGTTCTTC.

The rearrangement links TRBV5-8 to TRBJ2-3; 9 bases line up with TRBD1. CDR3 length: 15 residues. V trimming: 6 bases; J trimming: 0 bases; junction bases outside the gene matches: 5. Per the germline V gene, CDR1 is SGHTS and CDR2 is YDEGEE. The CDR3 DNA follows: TGTGCCAGCACACCCGGGACAGGGAGCACAGATACGCAGTATTTT. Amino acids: CASTPGTGSTDTQYF. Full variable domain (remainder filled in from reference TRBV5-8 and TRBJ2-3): EAGVTQSPTHLIKTRGQQATLRCSPISGHTSVYWYQQALGLGLQFLLWYDEGEERNRGNFPPRFSGRQFPNYSSELNVNALELEDSALYLCASTPGTGSTDTQYFGPGTRLTVL.

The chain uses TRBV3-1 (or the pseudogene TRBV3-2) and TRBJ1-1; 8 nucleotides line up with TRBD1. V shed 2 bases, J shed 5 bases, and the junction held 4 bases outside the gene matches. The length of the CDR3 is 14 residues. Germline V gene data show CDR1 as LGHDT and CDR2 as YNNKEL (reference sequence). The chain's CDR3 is CASSQQGAVTEAFF. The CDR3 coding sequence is TGTGCCAGCAGCCAACAGGGGGCGGTAACTGAAGCTTTCTTT.

The CDR3 region has the DNA TGCGCCAGCAGCCAAGCCGATCCCGGACAGAGTGAAGCTTTCTTT. This gives the protein CASSQADPGQSEAFF. The rearrangement uses TRBV4-1 and TRBJ1-1, with D possibly matching TRBD1 (6 bases). The V and J ends lost 1 base and 7 bases respectively, with 16 bases between them. The germline CDR1 and CDR2 sequences are MGHRA and YSYEKL. This CDR3 is 15 amino acids long.

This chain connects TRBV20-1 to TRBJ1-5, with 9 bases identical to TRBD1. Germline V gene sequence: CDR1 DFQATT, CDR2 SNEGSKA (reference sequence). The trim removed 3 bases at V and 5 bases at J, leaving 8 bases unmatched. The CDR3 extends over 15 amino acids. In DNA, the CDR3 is TGCAGTGCTAGTCCCGGGACAGGGTTTTATCAGCCCCAGCATTTT. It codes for CSASPGTGFYQPQHF.

The DNA for the CDR3 is TGTGCCAGCAGCCAAGATCTGGGCAGCTCTGGAAACACCATATATTTT. Encoded protein: CASSQDLGSSGNTIYF. V is TRBV3-1 (or the pseudogene TRBV3-2) and J is TRBJ1-3; no firm D call. V dropped 0 bases and J dropped 0 bases, with 9 bases sitting between them. Germline V gene data show CDR1 as LGHDT and CDR2 as YNNKEL (reference sequence). CDR3 length equals 16 residues.